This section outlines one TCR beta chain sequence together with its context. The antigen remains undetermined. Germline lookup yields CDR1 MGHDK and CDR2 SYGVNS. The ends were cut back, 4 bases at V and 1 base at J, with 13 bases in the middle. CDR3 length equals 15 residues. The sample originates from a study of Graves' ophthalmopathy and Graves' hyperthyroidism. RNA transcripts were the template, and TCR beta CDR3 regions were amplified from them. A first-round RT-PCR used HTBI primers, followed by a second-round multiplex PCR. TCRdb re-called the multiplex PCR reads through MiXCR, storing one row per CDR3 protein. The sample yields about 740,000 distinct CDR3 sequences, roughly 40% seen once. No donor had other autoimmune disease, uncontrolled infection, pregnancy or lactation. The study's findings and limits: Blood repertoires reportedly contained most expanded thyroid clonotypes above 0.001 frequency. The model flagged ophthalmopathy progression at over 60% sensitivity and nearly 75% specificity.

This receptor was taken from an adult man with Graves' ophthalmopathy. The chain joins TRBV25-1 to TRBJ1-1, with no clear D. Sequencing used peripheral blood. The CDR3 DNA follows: TGTGCCAGCAGTGCTAGTGAGGGCGGGAACACTGAAGCTTTCTTT. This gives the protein CASSASEGGNTEAFF.